Presented here are 25 T cell receptor beta chains from one specimen sequenced in a study of Ad26.COV2.S vaccination and SARS-CoV-2 variants. The treatment: some 19 received Ad26.COV2.S at low or high dose, single or two shots; roughly 5 received placebo; per-sample allocation not given. Sample collection was performed on day 63 after the first vaccine or placebo injection. Assay used: immunoSEQ multiplex PCR; TCRdb lists only in-frame clones, some missing. This table has 300,000 to 350,000 clones, approximately 86% appearing once. Material: peripheral blood, obtained in a trial of Ad26.COV2.S vaccine versus placebo. Receptors originate from a person between 18 and 60 years old who received the Ad26.COV2.S COVID-19 vaccine or a placebo.

This CDR3 is CASSFSGANYGYTF. The CDR3 DNA reads as TGTGCCAGCAGCTTTTCTGGAGCTAACTATGGCTACACCTTC. The genes are TRBV7-2 and TRBJ1-2; no firm D call. This CDR3 comprises 14 residues. V lost 3 bases and J lost 0, with 8 bases in between. CDR1 SGHTA and CDR2 FQGNSA come from the germline V gene.

In this sample, this clone turned up once. J is TRBJ1-5 and V is TRBV20-1, with D unclear. CDR3 length: 11 amino acids. Germline CDR1 and CDR2: DFQATT and SNEGSKA (reference sequence). Trimming took 3 bases from V and 7 from J, leaving 7 bases between them. The CDR3 region is CSASKDQPQHF. CDR3 DNA sequence: TGCAGTGCTAGTAAGGACCAGCCCCAGCATTTT.

CDR3 nucleotides: TGTGCCAGCACCCCTGGGTGGGGCGAAGGCTACACCTTC. Its protein product is CASTPGWGEGYTF. The chain uses TRBV28 and TRBJ1-2; tentative D call: TRBD1 (5 bases). V was pared by 7 bases and J by 8 bases, with 17 bases between. The CDR3 is 13 amino acids. Germline V CDR1 and CDR2: MDHEN, SYDVKM.

The chain has TRBV10-2 and TRBJ2-7; D call uncertain. With 6 bases removed from V and 3 bases from J, the gap between germline ends came to 6 bases. The CDR3 extends over 11 amino acids. Germline loops: CDR1 WSHSY, CDR2 SAAADI. CDR3 amino acids: CASRTIYEQYF. The DNA for the CDR3 is TGCGCCAGCAGAACGATCTACGAGCAGTACTTC.

The chain joins TRBV5-1 to TRBJ2-2; tentatively, D is TRBD2 (5 bases). Between the trimmed V and J ends, which lost 1 base and 3 bases, there was a span of 13 bases. The length of the CDR3 is 16 residues. Germline lookup yields CDR1 SGHRS and CDR2 YFSETQ. The CDR3 sequence is CASSLNGETYTGELFF. In DNA form, the CDR3 reads TGCGCCAGCAGCTTGAACGGGGAGACCTACACCGGGGAGCTGTTTTTT.

The rearrangement links TRBV2 to TRBJ1-4; tentatively, D is TRBD1 (5 bases). This CDR3 contains 14 residues. Trimming stripped 8 bases from V and 5 bases from J, with 15 bases between. From germline, CDR1 is SNHLY and CDR2 FYNNEI. The CDR3 spells CASSPGRLNEKLFF. DNA for the CDR3: TGTGCCAGCTCTCCGGGACGGTTGAATGAAAAACTGTTTTTT. Filled out from reference TRBV2 and TRBJ1-4, the complete variable domain reads EPEVTQTPSHQVTQMGQEVILRCVPISNHLYFYWYRQILGQKVEFLVSFYNNEISEKSEIFDDQFSVERPDGSNFTLKIRSTKLEDSAMYFCASSPGRLNEKLFFGSGTQLSVL.

The J gene is TRBJ2-7, the V gene TRBV11-2, with 9 nucleotides matching TRBD1. This CDR3 has 16 residues. Germline V lookup: CDR1 SGHAT, CDR2 FQNNGV. The junction had 7 bases not matched to a gene; V was cut back by 1 base and J by 3 bases. CDR3 loop: CASSLGDLTGGYEQYF. The CDR3 DNA is TGTGCCAGCAGCTTAGGAGATTTGACAGGGGGCTACGAGCAGTACTTC.

V and J are TRBV9 and TRBJ2-7, with a possible D match to TRBD2 (5 bases). The CDR3 totals 15 residues. Trimming cost V 0 bases and J 6 bases, with 16 bases left between them. Germline CDR1 reads SGDLS; CDR2 reads YYNGEE. CDR3 loop: CASSVGVGGFGEQYF. DNA for the CDR3: TGTGCCAGCAGCGTAGGCGTGGGCGGGTTCGGCGAGCAGTACTTC. The entire variable domain, with the rest obtained from reference TRBV9 and TRBJ2-7, is as follows: DSGVTQTPKHLITATGQRVTLRCSPRSGDLSVYWYQQSLDQGLQFLIQYYNGEERAKGNILERFSAQQFPDLHSELNLSSLELGDSALYFCASSVGVGGFGEQYFGPGTRLTVT.

This clone was detected only once. The J gene is TRBJ2-1, the V gene TRBV19; no clear D. CDR1 is LNHDA, CDR2 SQIVND, per germline (reference sequence). This CDR3 is built from 13 residues. V shed 5 bases and J shed 8 bases, with 13 bases lying between them. The CDR3 reads CASSRAGRYEQFF. In DNA form, the CDR3 reads TGTGCCAGTAGTCGAGCAGGACGATATGAGCAGTTCTTC.

This clone has only one observation. The chain couples TRBV28 to TRBJ1-5; D is possibly TRBD1 (5 bases). CDR3 length: 18 residues. V gave up 4 bases and J gave up 2 bases, with 21 bases separating them. Germline lookup yields CDR1 MDHEN and CDR2 SYDVKM. The CDR3 sequence is CASSSAAVGVSGNQPQHF. The CDR3 nucleotides read TGTGCCAGCAGTTCCGCAGCCGTAGGGGTGTCGGGCAATCAGCCCCAGCATTTT. Together with reference TRBV28 and TRBJ1-5, the CDR3 gives the full variable domain: DVKVTQSSRYLVKRTGEKVFLECVQDMDHENMFWYRQDPGLGLRLIYFSYDVKMKEKGDIPEGYSVSREKKERFSLILESASTNQTSMYLCASSSAAVGVSGNQPQHFGDGTRLSIL.

The genes are TRBV6-5 and TRBJ1-5; weak D call: TRBD1 (5 bases). Germline CDR1 and CDR2: MNHEY and SVGAGI. This CDR3 region has 13 residues. The V and J ends lost 8 bases and 3 bases respectively, with 11 bases between them. CDR3 bases: TGTGCCAGCGCTCGGGGGATCAATCAGCCCCAGCATTTT. It specifies CASARGINQPQHF.

Concerning this clone: Other DNA sequences within the sample encode an identical CDR3. The chain combines TRBV27 with TRBJ2-3, with D unresolved. CDR3 length: 13 amino acids. CDR1 MNHEY and CDR2 SMNVEV come from the germline V gene (reference sequence). V gave up 2 bases and J gave up 2 bases, with 5 bases separating them. CDR3 sequence: CASSLRPTDTQYF. CDR3 DNA sequence: TGTGCCAGCAGTTTAAGGCCCACAGATACGCAGTATTTT.

The rearrangement uses TRBV11-2 and TRBJ2-2; 13 nucleotides align to TRBD2. The junction had 2 bases not matched to a gene; V was cut back by 1 base and J by 0 bases. Per the germline V gene, CDR1 is SGHAT and CDR2 is FQNNGV. The CDR3 runs 18 residues. DNA for the CDR3: TGTGCCAGCAGCTTAGTTACTAGCGGGGGGGCGAACACCGGGGAGCTGTTTTTT. Translating gives CASSLVTSGGANTGELFF.

The chain is built from TRBV27 and TRBJ2-7; D is uncertain. This CDR3 comprises 13 residues. Germline CDR1 and CDR2: MNHEY and SMNVEV (reference sequence). V dropped 4 bases and J dropped 0 bases, with 7 bases sitting between them. The CDR3 nucleotides are TGTGCCAGCAGTTCCCTAATCTCCTACGAGCAGTACTTC. Translation gives CASSSLISYEQYF.

This clone was picked up one time. V usage is TRBV12-2 and J usage is TRBJ2-7. TRBV12-2 is a pseudogene. The CDR3 is 14 residues long. CDR3 loop: CASRLGDSGEPQYF. Written as DNA, the CDR3 is TGTGCAAGTCGCTTGGGGGACAGCGGGGAACCGCAGTACTTC.

The V gene is TRBV11-2, the J gene TRBJ2-1; 8 bases are a match to TRBD1. V gave up 1 base and J gave up 6 bases; unmatched junction bases: 8. In germline, CDR1 is SGHAT, CDR2 FQNNGV. This CDR3 spans 16 amino acids. The CDR3 spells CASSLAATGASNEQFF. The CDR3, as DNA: TGTGCCAGCAGCTTAGCGGCGACAGGGGCTAGCAATGAGCAGTTCTTC. Using reference TRBV11-2 and TRBJ2-1 for the parts outside the CDR3, the full variable domain is EAGVAQSPRYKIIEKRQSVAFWCNPISGHATLYWYQQILGQGPKLLIQFQNNGVVDDSQLPKDRFSAERLKGVDSTLKIQPAKLEDSAVYLCASSLAATGASNEQFFGPGTRLTVL.

The chain combines TRBV28 with TRBJ2-1; TRBD2 matches at 10 bases. The CDR3 consists of 19 residues. CDR1 is MDHEN, CDR2 SYDVKM, per germline. V dropped 5 bases and J dropped 7; count of bases not matched to a gene: 20. The CDR3 region has the DNA TGTGCCAGCAGTCGTTTTCTATCCCGGACTAGCGGTATATGGAATGAGCAGTTCTTC. Amino acid sequence: CASSRFLSRTSGIWNEQFF.

The V and J genes are TRBV6-1 and TRBJ1-5; 8 bases are a match to TRBD1. V dropped 2 bases and J dropped 4; count of bases not matched to a gene: 4. The CDR3 is 15 residues long. Germline CDR1 reads MNHNS; CDR2 reads SASEGT. The CDR3 coding sequence is TGTGCCAGCAGTGAATGGACAGGGAGGAATCAGCCCCAGCATTTT. Amino acid sequence: CASSEWTGRNQPQHF.

J is TRBJ1-4 and V is TRBV7-9, with a weak D call TRBD1 (5 bases). In germline, CDR1 is SEHNR, CDR2 FQNEAQ (reference sequence). This CDR3 is built from 12 residues. The V gene lost 4 bases and the J gene lost 8 bases, with 8 bases spanning the gap. In DNA, the CDR3 is TGTGCCAGCAGCTCGGGACCGGAAAAACTGTTTTTT. Its protein is CASSSGPEKLFF.

J is TRBJ2-5 and V is TRBV30; possibly TRBD1 or TRBD2 for D (5 bases each). This CDR3 has 12 amino acids. V dropped 3 bases and J dropped 5 bases, with 10 bases sitting between them. CDR1 and CDR2 from the germline V gene are GTSNPN and SVGIG (reference sequence). The CDR3 reads CAWRGVVETQYF. CDR3 coding DNA: TGTGCCTGGAGGGGGGTCGTCGAGACCCAGTACTTC.

The chain carries TRBV30 and TRBJ2-7, with 9 bases that match TRBD1. Unmatched junction bases numbered 6, after V lost 5 bases and J lost 10 bases. The CDR3 extends over 11 amino acids. Germline V gene sequence: CDR1 GTSNPN, CDR2 SVGIG (reference sequence). The CDR3 region has the DNA TGTGCCTGGGAATTGACAGGGGGACAGTACTTC. It translates to CAWELTGGQYF.

The V and J genes are TRBV6-5 and TRBJ2-2; D gene unclear. V was cut by 0 bases and J by 5 bases, with 7 bases left in between. This CDR3 contains 14 residues. Germline CDR1 and CDR2: MNHEY and SVGAGI. CDR3 residues: CASSYSRVTGELFF. The CDR3 DNA follows: TGTGCCAGCAGTTACTCGAGAGTGACCGGGGAGCTGTTTTTT.

This chain links TRBV4-1 with TRBJ1-2; tentatively, D is TRBD1 (6 bases). V was pared by 4 bases and J by 4 bases, with 16 bases between. This CDR3 is built from 15 residues. Germline CDR1 and CDR2: MGHRA and YSYEKL. The CDR3 DNA reads TGCGCCAGCAGCCCGACGCGGCAGGGGTCCTATGGCTACACCTTC. This sequence encodes CASSPTRQGSYGYTF.

The table lists this clone with a count of one. The chain uses TRBV27 and TRBJ2-3; D is uncertain. The germline V and J ends were trimmed by 3 bases and 2 bases, with 9 bases remaining between them. The CDR3 extends over 14 amino acids. CDR1 and CDR2 from the germline V gene are MNHEY and SMNVEV (reference sequence). CDR3: CASSFDVITDTQYF. In DNA, the CDR3 is TGTGCCAGCAGTTTTGATGTGATCACAGATACGCAGTATTTT.

This clone occurred once. The rearrangement links TRBV12-3 or TRBV12-4 to TRBJ1-4; no firm D call. Trimming removed 3 bases at V and 5 bases at J, with 7 bases between. CDR3 length: 13 amino acids. Here the CDR3 reads CASSFKGNEKLFF. The CDR3 nucleotides read TGTGCCAGCAGTTTTAAGGGAAATGAAAAACTGTTTTTT.